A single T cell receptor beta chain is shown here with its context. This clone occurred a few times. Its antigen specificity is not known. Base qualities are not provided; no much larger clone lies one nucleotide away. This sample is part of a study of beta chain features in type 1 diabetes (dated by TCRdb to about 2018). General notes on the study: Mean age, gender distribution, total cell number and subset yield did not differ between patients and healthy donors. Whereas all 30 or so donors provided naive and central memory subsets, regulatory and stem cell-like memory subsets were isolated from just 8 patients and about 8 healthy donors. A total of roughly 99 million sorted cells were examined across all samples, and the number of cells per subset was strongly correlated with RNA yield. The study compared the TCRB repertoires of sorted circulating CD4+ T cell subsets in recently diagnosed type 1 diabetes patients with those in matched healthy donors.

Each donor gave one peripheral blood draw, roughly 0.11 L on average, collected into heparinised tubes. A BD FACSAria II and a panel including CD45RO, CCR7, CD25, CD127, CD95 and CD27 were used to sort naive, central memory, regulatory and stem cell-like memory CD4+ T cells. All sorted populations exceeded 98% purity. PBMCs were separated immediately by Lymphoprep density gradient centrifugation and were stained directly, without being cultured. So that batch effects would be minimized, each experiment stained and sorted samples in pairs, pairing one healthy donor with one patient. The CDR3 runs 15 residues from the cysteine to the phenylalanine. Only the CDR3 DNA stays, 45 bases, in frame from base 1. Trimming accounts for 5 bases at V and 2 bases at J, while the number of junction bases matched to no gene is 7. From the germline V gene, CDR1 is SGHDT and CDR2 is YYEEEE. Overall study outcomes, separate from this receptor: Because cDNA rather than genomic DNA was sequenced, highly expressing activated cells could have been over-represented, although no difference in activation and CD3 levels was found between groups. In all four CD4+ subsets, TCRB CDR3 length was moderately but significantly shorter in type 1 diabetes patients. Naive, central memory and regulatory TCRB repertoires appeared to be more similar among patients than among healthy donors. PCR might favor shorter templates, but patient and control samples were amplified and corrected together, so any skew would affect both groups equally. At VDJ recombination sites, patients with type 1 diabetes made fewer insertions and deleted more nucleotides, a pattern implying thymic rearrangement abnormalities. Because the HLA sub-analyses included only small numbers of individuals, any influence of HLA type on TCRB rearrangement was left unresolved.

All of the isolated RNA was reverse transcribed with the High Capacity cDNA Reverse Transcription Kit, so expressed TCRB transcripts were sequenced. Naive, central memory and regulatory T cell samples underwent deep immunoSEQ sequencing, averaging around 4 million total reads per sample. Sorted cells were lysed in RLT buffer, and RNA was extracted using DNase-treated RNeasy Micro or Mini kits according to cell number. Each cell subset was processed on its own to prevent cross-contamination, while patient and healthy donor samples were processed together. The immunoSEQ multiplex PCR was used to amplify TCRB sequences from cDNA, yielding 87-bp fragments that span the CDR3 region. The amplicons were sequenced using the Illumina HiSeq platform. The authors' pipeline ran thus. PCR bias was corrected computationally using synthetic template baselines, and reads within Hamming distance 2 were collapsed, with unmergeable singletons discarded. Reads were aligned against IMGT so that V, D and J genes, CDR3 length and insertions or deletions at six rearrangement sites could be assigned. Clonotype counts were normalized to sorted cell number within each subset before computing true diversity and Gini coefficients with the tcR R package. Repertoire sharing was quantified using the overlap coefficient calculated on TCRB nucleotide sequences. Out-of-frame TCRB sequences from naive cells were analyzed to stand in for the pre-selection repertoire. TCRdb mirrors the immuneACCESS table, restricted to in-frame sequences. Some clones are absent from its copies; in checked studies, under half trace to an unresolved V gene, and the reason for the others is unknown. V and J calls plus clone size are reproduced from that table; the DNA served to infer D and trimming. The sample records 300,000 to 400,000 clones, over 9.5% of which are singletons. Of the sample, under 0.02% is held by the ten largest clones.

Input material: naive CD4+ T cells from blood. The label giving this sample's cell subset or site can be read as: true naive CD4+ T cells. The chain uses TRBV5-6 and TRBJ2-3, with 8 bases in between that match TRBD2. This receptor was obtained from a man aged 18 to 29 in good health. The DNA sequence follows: TGTGCCAGCAGTGGCGGGGGGCCACACACAGATACGCAGTATTTT. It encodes CASSGGGPHTDTQYF.